The 31 T cell receptor beta chains listed next were all sequenced from one sample in a study of T cells in tuberculosis. Time point given: new active TB diagnosis, blood taken before or within 7 days of starting treatment. Using immunoSEQ multiplex PCR, the repertoire was profiled, and TCRdb retains in-frame clones only, with some absent. Of about 38,000 clones listed, 94% are singletons. The material was PBMCs, obtained at tuberculosis diagnosis. The receptors were sampled from an adult with tuberculosis.

V and J are TRBV27 and TRBJ1-5; maybe TRBD1 (6 bases). In germline, CDR1 is MNHEY, CDR2 SMNVEV (reference sequence). Trimming shortened V by 6 bases and J by 6 bases, and 12 bases separated the two germline ends. The CDR3 runs to 13 residues. In DNA form, the CDR3 reads TGTGCCAGCAGACAGGGTAACGGTCAGCCCCAGCATTTT. Amino acid sequence: CASRQGNGQPQHF.

The genes are TRBV30 and TRBJ2-3; tentative D call: TRBD2 (5 bases). The CDR3 totals 16 residues. V lost 7 bases, J lost 7 bases, and 27 bases lay in between. Germline V gives CDR1 GTSNPN, CDR2 SVGIG (reference sequence). As DNA, the CDR3 is TGTGCCTCTACGAATTCGGCGGCGGGTGGGGTGAATACGCAGTATTTT. This sequence encodes CASTNSAAGGVNTQYF.

The chain links TRBV27 to TRBJ1-2; 9 nucleotides agree with TRBD1. Germline loops: CDR1 MNHEY, CDR2 SMNVEV (reference sequence). V trimming: 3 bases; J trimming: 2 bases; junction bases outside the gene matches: 7. CDR3 size: 16 residues. CDR3 bases: TGTGCCAGCAGTTTTTCGCCGGGACAGGGAAACTATGGCTACACCTTC. Translating gives CASSFSPGQGNYGYTF.

Notes on this clone: The same CDR3 also results from other DNA sequences found in this sample. The chain combines TRBV6-5 with TRBJ1-1; D gene ambiguous. Deletions cut 2 bases from V and 1 base from J, with 8 bases between. Germline V lookup: CDR1 MNHEY, CDR2 SVGAGI. The CDR3 is made up of 14 amino acids. CDR3 in amino acids: CASSYLTGNTEAFF. CDR3 nucleotides: TGTGCCAGCAGTTACCTTACGGGGAACACTGAAGCTTTCTTT.

This chain joins TRBV29-1 and TRBJ1-2, with 9 bases lining up with TRBD1. V was clipped by 6 bases and J by 7 bases; unmatched bases: 15. The CDR3 is 15 residues long. Germline values: CDR1 SQVTM, CDR2 ANQGSEA. CDR3 sequence reads: CSVVGQGDGWGGYTF. The CDR3, as DNA: TGCAGCGTGGTGGGACAGGGCGATGGGTGGGGTGGCTACACCTTC.

This sequence joins TRBV18 and TRBJ2-3; 7 bases line up with TRBD1. J was trimmed by 2 bases and V by 2 bases; bases with no gene match: 4. CDR1 and CDR2 (germline): KGHSH, LQKENI. This CDR3 region has 15 residues. CDR3 DNA sequence: TGTGCCAGCTCACCATGGGACAGACTCACAGATACGCAGTATTTT. This translates into CASSPWDRLTDTQYF.

J is TRBJ1-6 and V is TRBV10-3; D unresolved. The CDR3 has 13 amino acids. CDR1 is ENHRY and CDR2 is SYGVKD in the germline V gene. Trimming left V 3 bases short and J 9 bases short, with 9 bases between. CDR3 region: CAISEMGSSPLHF. CDR3 bases: TGTGCCATCAGTGAAATGGGGAGTTCACCCCTCCACTTT.

This chain uses TRBV10-3 with TRBJ2-3; 12 nucleotides align to TRBD2. Germline V CDR1 and CDR2: ENHRY, SYGVKD. CDR3 length equals 18 residues. V shed 2 bases and J 4 bases; nucleotides not matched to a gene: 10. CDR3 bases: TGTGCCATCAGTGAGAAGGCTAGCGGGGGGGCCTTGGCAGATACGCAGTATTTT. The encoded protein is CAISEKASGGALADTQYF.

The rearrangement links TRBV18 to TRBJ1-2; D is undetermined. Germline values: CDR1 KGHSH, CDR2 LQKENI. The CDR3 contains 13 residues. Between the trimmed V and J ends, which lost 6 bases and 2 bases, there was a span of 10 bases. CDR3: CASSSGENYGYTF. The DNA for the CDR3 is TGTGCCAGCTCCTCAGGTGAGAACTATGGCTACACCTTC.

The chain combines TRBV19 with TRBJ1-1, with D possibly being TRBD1 (6 bases). Germline CDR1 LNHDA, CDR2 SQIVND (reference sequence). The CDR3 is 14 amino acids. V was clipped by 7 bases and J by 3 bases, with 15 bases between them. CDR3 nucleotides: TGTGCCAGTACCCTTCGGACAGCCCACACTGAAGCTTTCTTT. Its translation: CASTLRTAHTEAFF. The full variable domain, completed using reference TRBV19 and TRBJ1-1, is DGGITQSPKYLFRKEGQNVTLSCEQNLNHDAMYWYRQDPGQGLRLIYYSQIVNDFQKGDIAEGYSVSREKKESFPLTVTSAQKNPTAFYLCASTLRTAHTEAFFGQGTRLTVV.

The chain couples TRBV29-1 to TRBJ2-2, with D unresolved. The CDR3 spans 14 residues. Trimming shortened V by 5 bases and J by 4 bases, and 14 bases separated the two germline ends. Germline loops: CDR1 SQVTM, CDR2 ANQGSEA. The CDR3 region is CSVFGPRSTGELFF. The CDR3, as DNA: TGCAGCGTTTTTGGCCCGAGGTCCACCGGGGAGCTGTTTTTT.

The CDR3 region is CSVGAANTQYF. In DNA, the CDR3 is TGCAGCGTTGGGGCAGCAAATACGCAGTATTTT. This chain uses TRBV29-1 with TRBJ2-3; D is unclear. The germline V gene encodes CDR1 SQVTM and CDR2 ANQGSEA. Trimming shortened V by 4 bases and J by 7 bases, and 9 bases separated the two germline ends. The CDR3 has 11 residues.

The chain has TRBV6-6 and TRBJ2-4, with D perhaps matching TRBD1 (6 bases). The ends were cut back, 4 bases at V and 1 base at J, with 11 bases in the middle. Germline V gene sequence: CDR1 MNHNY, CDR2 SVGAGI (reference sequence). This CDR3 comprises 15 residues. CDR3 sequence reads: CASSSGQLAKNIQYF. The CDR3 coding sequence is TGTGCCAGCAGTTCCGGACAGCTGGCCAAAAACATTCAGTACTTC.

This clone was counted a single time. J is TRBJ1-5 and V is TRBV18, with 9 bases fitting TRBD1. J gave up 0 bases and V 2 bases, and 5 bases lay outside the gene matches. The CDR3 is 17 residues long. Germline CDR1 reads KGHSH; CDR2 reads LQKENI. CDR3 sequence (DNA): TGTGCCAGCTCACCATTTCCGGGACAGGGTAGCAATCAGCCCCAGCATTTT. Its protein product is CASSPFPGQGSNQPQHF.

The chain has TRBV9 and TRBJ2-3, with D hard to call. CDR1 and CDR2 from the germline V gene are SGDLS and YYNGEE. V was clipped by 2 bases and J by 4 bases, with 11 bases between them. The CDR3 loop spans 14 amino acids. The chain's CDR3 is CASSVMAPADTQYF. For the CDR3, the DNA is TGTGCCAGCAGCGTGATGGCCCCCGCAGATACGCAGTATTTT.

Points on this clone: Germline and junction disagree at one end, which may indicate a read error. This chain joins TRBV7-2 and TRBJ2-1; D may be TRBD2 (5 bases). This CDR3 has 11 amino acids. CDR1 SGHTA and CDR2 FQGNSA come from the germline V gene. The CDR3 is CASGEWLAAVF. The CDR3 DNA sequence: TGTGCCAGCGGGGAGTGGCTAGCTGCCGTCTTC.

This chain joins TRBV5-4 and TRBJ2-3; 8 nucleotides match TRBD2. Germline values: CDR1 SGHNT, CDR2 YYREEE (reference sequence). The junction had 11 bases not matched to a gene; V was cut back by 8 bases and J by 3 bases. CDR3 length equals 15 residues. CDR3 sequence: CASRGRAGDTDTQYF. The CDR3 nucleotides are TGTGCCAGTCGGGGGCGAGCGGGGGATACAGATACGCAGTATTTT.

J is TRBJ2-7 and V is TRBV6-1; no reliable D call. V shed 1 base and J shed 7 bases, with 8 bases lying between them. The CDR3 runs to 12 residues. CDR1 is MNHNS, CDR2 SASEGT, per germline. This chain's CDR3 is CASSEVIREQYF. Here the CDR3 DNA reads TGTGCCAGCAGTGAAGTAATTCGGGAGCAGTACTTC.

This chain joins TRBV10-2 and TRBJ1-4; unclear D gene. Germline CDR1 WSHSY, CDR2 SAAADI. This CDR3 is 14 amino acids long. V dropped 4 bases and J dropped 8 bases, with 14 bases sitting between them. The CDR3 DNA reads TGCGCCAGCAGTGCAAGAGGGAGGAACGAAAAACTGTTTTTT. It yields the protein CASSARGRNEKLFF.

This clone was counted once. The gene calls are TRBV5-1 and TRBJ1-5; 7 bases match TRBD1. This CDR3 spans 15 amino acids. Germline-derived CDR1 and CDR2 are SGHRS and YFSETQ. V was pared by 4 bases and J by 4 bases, with 8 bases of the junction left unmatched. CDR3 residues: CASSRGDRENQPQHF. As DNA, the CDR3 is TGCGCCAGCAGCAGGGGCGACAGGGAGAATCAGCCCCAGCATTTT.

The chain carries TRBV21-1 and TRBJ2-3; the D call in the table, TRBD2, was not verified against the DNA. TRBV21-1 is a pseudogene locus. This CDR3 comprises 18 residues. The CDR3 nucleotides are TGTGCCAGCAGCACAACCCGGCGGCGGAGGGAGACCACAGATACGCAGTATTTT. Translated: CASSTTRRRRETTDTQYF.

The V gene is TRBV9, the J gene TRBJ2-3, with 11 bases matching TRBD2. Germline CDR1 and CDR2: SGDLS and YYNGEE. The CDR3 runs to 16 residues. V shed 1 base, J shed 4 bases, and the junction held 5 bases outside the gene matches. CDR3 loop: CASSVRTSGGSDTQYF. CDR3 DNA sequence: TGTGCCAGCAGCGTAAGAACTAGCGGGGGCTCAGATACGCAGTATTTT.

This chain uses TRBV5-1 with TRBJ2-3; tentatively, D is TRBD2 (5 bases). Germline V lookup: CDR1 SGHRS, CDR2 YFSETQ. Trimming stripped 1 base from V and 0 bases from J, with 12 bases between. The CDR3 length is 16 residues. CDR3 bases: TGCGCCAGCAGCTTGAATGGCAGGACTAGCACAGATACGCAGTATTTT. This codes for CASSLNGRTSTDTQYF.

The V and J genes are TRBV6-1 and TRBJ2-3; possibly TRBD1 for D (6 bases). The CDR3 covers 14 residues. The germline CDR1 and CDR2 sequences are MNHNS and SASEGT. V lost 2 bases, J lost 4 bases, and 10 bases lay in between. The CDR3 DNA reads TGTGCCAGCAGTGAACAGGGGAATGCAGATACGCAGTATTTT. It encodes CASSEQGNADTQYF.

V gene TRBV30 combines with J gene TRBJ1-1; D call uncertain. Trimming removed 3 bases at V and 4 bases at J, with 12 bases between. This CDR3 has 13 amino acids. In germline, CDR1 is GTSNPN, CDR2 SVGIG (reference sequence). The CDR3 sequence: CAWRLGKGTEAFF. DNA of the CDR3: TGTGCCTGGAGACTCGGGAAGGGCACTGAAGCTTTCTTT.

The genes are TRBV6-5 and TRBJ2-2, with a possible D match to TRBD1 (6 bases). This CDR3 is 14 amino acids long. Deletions cut 7 bases from V and 6 bases from J, with 15 bases between. Germline loops: CDR1 MNHEY, CDR2 SVGAGI. CDR3 loop: CASKKPGVAGELFF. CDR3 nucleotides: TGTGCCAGCAAGAAACCAGGGGTGGCCGGGGAGCTGTTTTTT.

The J gene is TRBJ1-2, the V gene TRBV9; 7 bases are shared with TRBD1. The CDR3 has 15 amino acids. Germline V gene sequence: CDR1 SGDLS, CDR2 YYNGEE. Trimming cost V 0 bases and J 4 bases; bases outside gene matches: 6. The CDR3 region has the DNA TGTGCCAGCAGCGTAGGACAGGGTGCGGGCTATGGCTACACCTTC. It yields the protein CASSVGQGAGYGYTF.

The rearrangement uses TRBV7-6 and TRBJ2-7; D gene unclear. The CDR3 runs 14 residues. The germline V gene has CDR1 SGHVS and CDR2 FNYEAQ. The V gene lost 1 base and the J gene lost 0 bases, with 7 bases spanning the gap. The CDR3 spells CASSLDHTSYEQYF. CDR3 in DNA: TGTGCCAGCAGCTTAGATCACACCTCCTACGAGCAGTACTTC.

V is TRBV7-8 and J is TRBJ1-2; the D gene is possibly TRBD1 (5 bases). The CDR3 spans 15 residues. Germline CDR1 is SGHVS and CDR2 is FQNEAQ. Trimming cost V 2 bases and J 4 bases, with 14 bases left between them. Here the CDR3 reads CASSLKVGGVYGYTF. The CDR3 region has the DNA TGTGCCAGCAGCTTAAAGGTCGGGGGTGTCTATGGCTACACCTTC.

The chain couples TRBV30 to TRBJ1-6, with 7 nucleotides matching TRBD1. Trimming took 1 base from V and 9 from J; bases not matched to a gene: 3. The CDR3 has 13 amino acids. The V gene's germline CDR1 is GTSNPN and CDR2 SVGIG (reference sequence). The chain's CDR3 is CAWSGQGGSPLHF. The CDR3 DNA reads TGTGCCTGGAGTGGACAGGGAGGTTCACCCCTCCACTTT.

The chain links TRBV4-1 to TRBJ1-1; D is unresolved. This CDR3 spans 16 amino acids. From germline, CDR1 is MGHRA and CDR2 YSYEKL. The V and J ends lost 1 base and 0 bases respectively, with 12 bases between them. The CDR3 coding sequence is TGCGCCAGCAGCCAAGTGGCGCAGAGGTTGAACACTGAAGCTTTCTTT. It specifies CASSQVAQRLNTEAFF.